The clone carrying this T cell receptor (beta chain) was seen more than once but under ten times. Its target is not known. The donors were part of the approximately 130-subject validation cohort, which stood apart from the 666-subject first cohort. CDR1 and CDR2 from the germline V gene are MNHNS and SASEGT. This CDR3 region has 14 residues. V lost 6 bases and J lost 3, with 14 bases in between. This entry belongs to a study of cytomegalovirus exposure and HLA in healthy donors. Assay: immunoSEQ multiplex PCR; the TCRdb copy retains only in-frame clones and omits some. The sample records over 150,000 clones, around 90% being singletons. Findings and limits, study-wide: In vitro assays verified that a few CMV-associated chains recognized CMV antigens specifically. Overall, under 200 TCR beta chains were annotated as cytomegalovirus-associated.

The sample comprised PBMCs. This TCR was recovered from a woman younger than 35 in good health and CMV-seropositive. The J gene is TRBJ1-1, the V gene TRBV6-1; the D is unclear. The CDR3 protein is CASRPRGGYTEAFF. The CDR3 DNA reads TGTGCCAGCAGGCCTCGCGGAGGGTACACTGAAGCTTTCTTT.